The 20 T cell receptor beta chains reported below all come from one sample, sequenced in a study of T cell responses to AZD1222 COVID-19 vaccine (dated by TCRdb to the early 2020s). The time point label here, explained by the study, means: baseline before first vaccination. Library creation used the immunoSEQ multiplex PCR assay. Drawn from immuneACCESS, this table holds only the in-frame rearrangements with V and J called that TCRdb kept. Clones are partly lost; checked studies trace under half to an unresolved V gene and leave the rest unexplained. This sample gives approximately 64,000 clones in total; about four fifths of them show up just once. Less than 9.5% of the sample lies in the top ten. The material was peripheral blood, obtained on day 0 of AZD1222 vaccination. The receptors shown here come from an adult in good health.

The chain couples TRBV29-1 to TRBJ1-3; 8 bases line up with TRBD1. The CDR3 extends over 16 amino acids. Germline V CDR1 and CDR2: SQVTM, ANQGSEA. With 6 bases clipped from V and 0 bases from J, the junction kept 10 bases outside the gene matches. The CDR3 is CSVADRDLSSGNTIYF. The CDR3 DNA sequence: TGCAGCGTCGCGGACAGGGACCTCTCCTCTGGAAACACCATATATTTT.

The chain uses TRBV7-2 and TRBJ1-6; weak D call: TRBD1 (5 bases). V lost 2 bases to trimming and J lost 9 bases, with 8 bases between them. Germline V gene lookup returns CDR1 SGHTA and CDR2 FQGNSA. CDR3 length: 13 residues. CDR3 sequence (DNA): TGTGCCAGCAGCTTAAGAAGGGGTTCACCCCTCCACTTT. Its translation: CASSLRRGSPLHF. Full variable domain (remainder filled in from reference TRBV7-2 and TRBJ1-6): GAGVSQSPSNKVTEKGKDVELRCDPISGHTALYWYRQSLGQGLEFLIYFQGNSAPDKSGLPSDRFSAERTGGSVSTLTIQRTQQEDSAVYLCASSLRRGSPLHFGNGTRLTVT.

As for this clone: A read error may account for a junction end that differs from germline. J is TRBJ2-7 and V is TRBV5-6; perhaps TRBD1 as D (6 bases). Germline V gene lookup returns CDR1 SGHDT and CDR2 YYEEEE. The CDR3 extends over 11 amino acids. CDR3 in amino acids: CASSFRDKDAF. CDR3 coding DNA: TGTGCCAGCAGCTTTCGGGACAAGGATGCGTTC.

J is TRBJ2-4 and V is TRBV10-1; the D gene is possibly TRBD2 (6 bases). The V and J ends lost 10 bases and 5 bases respectively, with 24 bases between them. Germline-derived CDR1 and CDR2 are WNHNN and SYGVQD (reference sequence). The CDR3 runs to 16 residues. The CDR3 DNA sequence: TGCGCCAACCAGGGAGGCGCCTCCCCGAGGGAAAACATTCAGTACTTC. Amino acids: CANQGGASPRENIQYF.

This chain connects TRBV19 to TRBJ2-7; D may match TRBD1 or TRBD2 (5 bases each). The CDR3 runs 15 residues. V lost 9 bases and J 4 bases, leaving 22 bases between the germline ends. The germline V gene has CDR1 LNHDA and CDR2 SQIVND (reference sequence). CDR3: CASGTSSGSFYEQYF. The CDR3 nucleotides are TGTGCCAGCGGGACGAGCTCAGGGAGCTTTTACGAGCAGTACTTC. Together with reference TRBV19 and TRBJ2-7, the CDR3 gives the full variable domain: DGGITQSPKYLFRKEGQNVTLSCEQNLNHDAMYWYRQDPGQGLRLIYYSQIVNDFQKGDIAEGYSVSREKKESFPLTVTSAQKNPTAFYLCASGTSSGSFYEQYFGPGTRLTVT.

The CDR3: CASQGSNTEAFF. The CDR3 DNA follows: TGTGCCAGCCAGGGGTCGAACACTGAAGCTTTCTTT. This chain uses TRBV28 with TRBJ1-1; possibly TRBD1 for D (6 bases). Looked up from germline, CDR1 is MDHEN and CDR2 is SYDVKM. This CDR3 comprises 12 residues. V was pared by 8 bases and J by 1 base, with 8 bases between.

This clone has a handful of counts. This chain links TRBV29-1 with TRBJ2-7, with a tentative D call TRBD2 (6 bases). Trimming cost V 2 bases and J 4 bases, with 9 bases left between them. Per germline, CDR1 SQVTM and CDR2 ANQGSEA. This CDR3 comprises 12 residues. The DNA for the CDR3 is TGCAGCGTTGAATCCGGGGGTTACGAGCAGTACTTC. Translating it yields CSVESGGYEQYF.

This sequence joins TRBV7-2 and TRBJ2-6; D is perhaps TRBD1 (5 bases). The CDR3 runs to 15 residues. Trimming stripped 3 bases from V and 2 bases from J, with 8 bases between. Germline assignment: CDR1 SGHTA and CDR2 FQGNSA. The DNA of the CDR3 is TGTGCCAGCAGCTTCCCAGGGACTGGGGCCAACGTCCTGACTTTC. It yields the protein CASSFPGTGANVLTF.

The chain is built from TRBV24-1 and TRBJ1-1, with D possibly matching TRBD1 (5 bases). Deletions cut 4 bases from V and 2 bases from J, with 13 bases between. Germline CDR1 is KGHDR and CDR2 is SFDVKD. The CDR3 consists of 15 residues. CDR3 in amino acids: CATSDRTGGNTEAFF. As DNA, the CDR3 is TGTGCCACCAGTGACCGGACCGGGGGAAACACTGAAGCTTTCTTT.

This chain joins TRBV27 and TRBJ1-2; 8 bases agree with TRBD1. The trim removed 6 bases at V and 6 bases at J, leaving 0 bases unmatched. The CDR3 runs to 11 residues. From germline, CDR1 is MNHEY and CDR2 SMNVEV (reference sequence). The chain's CDR3 is CASRTGDGYTF. The CDR3 DNA sequence: TGTGCCAGCAGGACAGGGGATGGCTACACCTTC.

The chain employs TRBV7-9 and TRBJ2-2; D is undetermined. The germline V gene has CDR1 SEHNR and CDR2 FQNEAQ (reference sequence). Trimming stripped 5 bases from V and 0 bases from J, with 10 bases between. The CDR3 extends over 15 amino acids. This chain's CDR3 is CASSLLGSNTGELFF. The DNA of the CDR3 is TGTGCCAGCAGCCTTCTGGGGTCGAACACCGGGGAGCTGTTTTTT.

This chain links TRBV4-1 with TRBJ1-2; D is unresolved. CDR1 and CDR2 from the germline V gene are MGHRA and YSYEKL. The CDR3 is made up of 15 amino acids. V was pared by 0 bases and J by 5 bases, with 13 bases between. Here the CDR3 DNA reads TGCGCCAGCAGCCAAGATAGAGGCAACCTTTATGGCTACACCTTC. Translating gives CASSQDRGNLYGYTF.

The chain has TRBV7-7 and TRBJ2-1; D is unclear. The CDR3 loop spans 14 amino acids. Trimming removed 3 bases from V and 4 bases from J, with 10 bases in between. Germline V gives CDR1 SSHAT, CDR2 FNYEAQ (reference sequence). CDR3 in DNA: TGTGCCAGCAGCTTGGTGGACGGTTACAATGAGCAGTTCTTC. This sequence encodes CASSLVDGYNEQFF.

This chain uses TRBV30 with TRBJ1-5, with TRBD1 identical over 7 bases. The CDR3 has 15 residues. V trimming: 0 bases; J trimming: 0 bases; junction bases outside the gene matches: 2. Germline CDR1 GTSNPN, CDR2 SVGIG (reference sequence). CDR3 DNA sequence: TGTGCCTGGAGTGTAGGGGGCGATAGCAATCAGCCCCAGCATTTT. Protein: CAWSVGGDSNQPQHF.

V gene TRBV11-3 combines with J gene TRBJ2-3; D perhaps matches TRBD2 (5 bases). The ends were cut back, 8 bases at V and 4 bases at J, with 10 bases in the middle. Germline CDR1 reads SGHNT; CDR2 reads YENEEA. The CDR3 covers 12 residues. CDR3 DNA sequence: TGTGCCAGCTCCCAGAGGGCAGATACGCAGTATTTT. Its translation is CASSQRADTQYF.

This rearrangement joins TRBV18 to TRBJ2-1; 8 nucleotides align to TRBD2. The CDR3 has 12 residues. The V gene end was trimmed by 3 bases and the J gene end by 11 bases; junction bases not matched to a gene: 3. From germline, CDR1 is KGHSH and CDR2 LQKENI. The CDR3 here is CASSPERGKQFF. For the CDR3, the DNA is TGTGCCAGCTCACCGGAGCGGGGGAAGCAGTTCTTC.

This clone was observed a few times. The V call is TRBV20-1, the J call TRBJ1-2; D is unclear. This CDR3 region has 11 residues. Between the trimmed V and J ends, which lost 5 bases and 4 bases, there was a span of 8 bases. From germline, CDR1 is DFQATT and CDR2 SNEGSKA (reference sequence). DNA of the CDR3: TGCAGTGCTGCGGAGCTCTATGGCTACACCTTC. Translation gives CSAAELYGYTF.

The J gene is TRBJ2-5, the V gene TRBV6-5; 9 nucleotides align to TRBD1. The ends lost 5 bases at V and 4 bases at J; junction bases unmatched: 5. This CDR3 comprises 14 residues. The germline V gene encodes CDR1 MNHEY and CDR2 SVGAGI. The CDR3 is CASSKQGAGETQYF. In nucleotides, the CDR3 is TGTGCCAGCAGTAAACAGGGGGCCGGAGAGACCCAGTACTTC.

The rearrangement uses TRBV13 and TRBJ2-7; D is unresolved. The CDR3 is 15 residues long. Looked up from germline, CDR1 is PRHDT and CDR2 is FYEKMQ (reference sequence). V gave up 1 base and J gave up 0 bases, with 10 bases separating them. CDR3 nucleotide sequence: TGTGCCAGCAGCTTAGTGGGCCGAGCCTCCTACGAGCAGTACTTC. It codes for CASSLVGRASYEQYF.

This chain uses TRBV7-2 with TRBJ2-1, with D tentatively TRBD2 (7 bases). The CDR3 covers 14 residues. V shed 6 bases and J shed 6 bases, with 15 bases lying between them. The germline V gene has CDR1 SGHTA and CDR2 FQGNSA. Written as DNA, the CDR3 is TGTGCCAGCAGTTACAGAGGGGGGGCCAATGAGCAGTTCTTC. Translation gives CASSYRGGANEQFF.